This is a list of T cell receptor beta chains from one sample in a study of CD8 T cells in ankylosing spondylitis. TCRdb processed the 5' RACE reads anew with MiXCR; each CDR3 protein has one entry. The table lists some 800,000 distinct CDR3 sequences, around 11% of them singletons. The sequencing input was blood, either unsorted or a sorted T cell fraction (not recorded which). These receptors originate from a male donor with ankylosing spondylitis. Each CDR3 is given with its conserved first and last residue. D genes are given only for firm matches. Size is stated for part of the rows, as once, few or many counts, or as a class when the clone is expanded.

cdr3_aa | cdr3_nt | d_call | j_call | clone_size | v_call
CASSPLTGNSYEQYF | TGCGCCAGCAGCCCCCTGACAGGGAACTCCTACGAGCAGTACTTC | TRBD1 | TRBJ2-7 | - | TRBV5-1
CSASRQGSQETQYF | TGCAGTGCTAGTAGGCAGGGGTCTCAAGAGACCCAGTACTTC | - | TRBJ2-5 | - | TRBV20-1
CASGPQGYEQYF | TGTGCCAGCGGGCCTCAGGGTTACGAGCAGTACTTC | - | TRBJ2-7 | - | TRBV6-6
CASSLVRMAGTEAFF | TGTGCCAGCAGCTTAGTACGCATGGCAGGCACTGAAGCTTTCTTT | - | TRBJ1-1 | - | TRBV11-2
CASSPASAISYNEQFF | TGTGCCAGCAGCCCTGCCTCAGCGATCTCCTACAATGAGCAGTTCTTC | - | TRBJ2-1 | many | TRBV12-3/TRBV12-4
CASSRLDEQFF | TGTGCCAGCAGCCGTCTTGATGAGCAGTTCTTC | - | TRBJ2-1 | - | TRBV7-6
CASSLGTLLMNTEAFF | TGTGCCAGCAGCCTGGGGACTTTACTTATGAACACTGAAGCTTTCTTT | - | TRBJ1-1 | - | TRBV4-2
CAISEFTAGGAFF | TGTGCCATCAGTGAGTTCACCGCGGGTGGGGCTTTCTTT | - | TRBJ1-1 | few | TRBV10-3
CASSLAPANTEAFF | TGCGCCAGCAGCTTGGCCCCAGCGAACACTGAAGCTTTCTTT | - | TRBJ1-1 | many | TRBV5-1
CASSLLLFGLNYGYTF | TGTGCCAGCAGCTTACTCCTCTTCGGTCTTAACTATGGCTACACCTTC | - | TRBJ1-2 | few | TRBV7-2
CSAIEDQPQHF | TGCAGTGCTATAGAGGATCAGCCCCAGCATTTT | - | TRBJ1-5 | many | TRBV20-1
CASSLGTGGVGFYGYTF | TGTGCCAGCAGTCTGGGGACAGGGGGCGTTGGGTTCTATGGCTACACCTTC | TRBD1 | TRBJ1-2 | - | TRBV28
CASSQGAARGYTF | TGTGCCAGCAGCCAAGGGGCCGCTCGTGGCTACACCTTC | - | TRBJ1-2 | few | TRBV3-1
CASGTGTAQETQYF | TGTGCTAGTGGGACCGGGACAGCACAAGAGACCCAGTACTTC | TRBD1 | TRBJ2-5 | - | TRBV12-5
CSARPRTSPRPYEQYF | TGCAGTGCTAGACCCCGGACTAGCCCCCGCCCCTACGAGCAGTACTTC | TRBD2 | TRBJ2-7 | - | TRBV20-1
CASSEPSGTPEQFF | TGTGCCAGCAGTGAACCTAGCGGGACCCCTGAGCAGTTCTTC | TRBD2 | TRBJ2-1 | few | TRBV25-1
CATSMKGTGGFEQYF | TGTGCCACCAGCATGAAGGGGACAGGGGGTTTCGAGCAGTACTTC | TRBD1 | TRBJ2-7 | few | TRBV15
CASATNGGVLAFF | TGTGCCAGCGCTACAAATGGAGGGGTCTTAGCTTTCTTT | - | TRBJ1-1 | - | TRBV27
CASSWGRGLETQYF | TGTGCCAGCAGTTGGGGCAGGGGGCTGGAGACCCAGTACTTC | TRBD1 | TRBJ2-5 | - | TRBV6-5
CASSSSGQGAYEQYF | TGTGCCAGCAGCTCCTCCGGACAGGGGGCCTACGAGCAGTACTTC | TRBD1 | TRBJ2-7 | - | TRBV7-9
CSARDSLRAGGWETQYF | TGCAGTGCTAGGGATTCACTAAGAGCGGGGGGATGGGAGACCCAGTACTTC | TRBD2 | TRBJ2-5 | few | TRBV20-1
CSVGQGMTGELFF | TGCAGCGTAGGACAGGGCATGACCGGGGAGCTGTTTTTT | TRBD1 | TRBJ2-2 | many | TRBV29-1
CASRRDNYEQYF | TGCGCCAGCAGACGGGACAACTACGAGCAGTACTTC | - | TRBJ2-7 | many | TRBV5-1
CSARAASGANVLTF | TGCAGTGCTAGAGCTGCCTCTGGGGCCAACGTCCTGACTTTC | - | TRBJ2-6 | many | TRBV20-1
CASTQGVYNSPLHF | TGTGCCAGCACCCAGGGGGTCTATAATTCACCCCTCCACTTT | TRBD1 | TRBJ1-6 | - | TRBV11-2
CASSEASAQPQHF | TGTGCCAGCAGTGAAGCCAGTGCTCAGCCCCAGCATTTT | - | TRBJ1-5 | - | TRBV6-1
CASGSLAGGPGNEQFF | TGTGCTAGTGGTTCCCTAGCGGGAGGGCCGGGGAATGAGCAGTTCTTC | TRBD2 | TRBJ2-1 | few | TRBV12-5
CASSYDRGHYEQYF | TGTGCCAGCAGTTATGACCGGGGCCACTACGAGCAGTACTTC | - | TRBJ2-7 | - | TRBV6-5
CASSFLMGQGDSPLHF | TGTGCCAGCAGTTTTCTTATGGGGCAGGGAGATTCACCCCTCCACTTT | - | TRBJ1-6 | - | TRBV27
CASSPLAPTGSEQFF | TGTGCCAGCAGTCCACTAGCGCCCACGGGGAGTGAGCAGTTCTTC | TRBD2 | TRBJ2-1 | - | TRBV28
CASSQRQAMNTEAFF | TGTGCCAGCAGCCAAAGACAGGCGATGAACACTGAAGCTTTCTTT | - | TRBJ1-1 | few | TRBV16
CASSQIPGFFEQYF | TGCGCCAGCAGCCAAATCCCTGGATTCTTCGAGCAGTACTTC | - | TRBJ2-7 | - | TRBV5-1
CSARVMTGLAGDYEQYF | TGCAGTGCTAGGGTCATGACGGGGCTAGCGGGAGACTACGAGCAGTACTTC | TRBD2 | TRBJ2-7 | few | TRBV20-1
CASSHRGVNQPQHF | TGTGCCAGCAGCCATCGGGGGGTTAATCAGCCCCAGCATTTT | - | TRBJ1-5 | - | TRBV3-1
CASSLTSGREDEQFF | TGTGCTAGCAGCTTGACTAGCGGGAGGGAAGATGAGCAGTTCTTC | TRBD2 | TRBJ2-1 | few | TRBV7-7
CASSPRTSGVPTDTQYF | TGTGCCAGCAGCCCCAGGACTAGCGGGGTTCCTACGGATACGCAGTATTTT | TRBD2 | TRBJ2-3 | few | TRBV4-2
CSVEPRAETQYF | TGCAGCGTTGAACCAAGGGCGGAGACCCAGTACTTC | - | TRBJ2-5 | many | TRBV29-1
CSQSGSSYNEQFF | TGCAGTCAGAGCGGGAGCTCCTACAATGAGCAGTTCTTC | TRBD2 | TRBJ2-1 | many | TRBV20-1
CASSLVRDGQPQHF | TGTGCCAGCAGTTTGGTCAGGGACGGTCAGCCCCAGCATTTT | - | TRBJ1-5 | many | TRBV28
CASRKPEGRYTEAFF | TGTGCCAGCAGAAAGCCCGAGGGGCGGTACACTGAAGCTTTCTTT | - | TRBJ1-1 | few | TRBV4-2
CASSPNRGNTIYF | TGTGCCAGCAGTCCAAATCGGGGAAACACCATATATTTT | - | TRBJ1-3 | - | TRBV27
CSARAGGTYNEQFF | TGCAGTGCTAGAGCGGGGGGGACCTACAATGAGCAGTTCTTC | TRBD2 | TRBJ2-1 | few | TRBV20-1
CASSLWAGPQHF | TGTGCCAGCAGCCTCTGGGCGGGGCCCCAGCATTTT | - | TRBJ1-5 | few | TRBV12-3/TRBV12-4
CASSYSLNTEAFF | TGTGCCAGCAGTTACTCCTTAAACACTGAAGCTTTCTTT | - | TRBJ1-1 | many | TRBV6-6
CSVGVPWNYGYTF | TGCAGCGTTGGGGTGCCGTGGAACTATGGCTACACCTTC | - | TRBJ1-2 | - | TRBV29-1
CASSRRAPQPNEQFF | TGTGCCAGCAGTCGGCGGGCCCCCCAGCCCAATGAGCAGTTCTTC | - | TRBJ2-1 | - | TRBV12-3/TRBV12-4
CASSQDAPVSGSSYEQYF | TGCGCCAGCAGCCAAGATGCGCCAGTGAGCGGGAGCTCCTACGAGCAGTACTTC | TRBD2 | TRBJ2-7 | many | TRBV4-3
CSARGDPYEQYF | TGCAGTGCTAGGGGGGATCCCTACGAGCAGTACTTC | - | TRBJ2-7 | many | TRBV20-1
CAISEGVGGATEAFF | TGTGCCATCAGTGAGGGGGTGGGGGGCGCAACTGAAGCTTTCTTT | - | TRBJ1-1 | many | TRBV10-3
CATRAGRELFF | TGTGCCACCAGGGCCGGAAGGGAGCTGTTTTTT | - | TRBJ2-2 | few | TRBV7-9